This entry is about one T cell receptor (beta chain). Its antigen is still unknown. Per-nucleotide qualities are absent, and no much larger clonotype sits a single base away. The sample is drawn from a study of blood T cell repertoires in COVID-19 (dated by TCRdb to about 2020). In terms of the full investigation: The collaborator samples originated in the United States, Italy and Spain and spanned the acute and convalescent phases of COVID-19. The material from the prospective study consisted of cDNA or gDNA derived from T cells, B-cell-depleted T cells, or PBMCs. Subjects who had been exposed to COVID-19, were actively infected with it, or had recovered from it provided the deeply sampled blood TCRbeta repertoires that made up the dataset. The repertoires were released in a freely available public database meant as a resource for research on the immune response to SARS-CoV-2. The samples were drawn from two sources: the first 160 participants of the ongoing ImmuneRACE study, and 1,254 subjects contributed by 6 global collaborators. A de-identified subject ID, COVID-19 status, age in years and sex were almost always included in the sample metadata. Where available, HLA class I and class II types were taken from metadata supplied by the sample provider and were not determined by assay-based typing.

TCRbeta CDR3 regions were amplified from genomic DNA using the immunoSEQ Assay, a bias-controlled multiplex PCR. The original methods were these. Within the assay, amplification of reference gene primers was used to estimate how many nucleated cells each sample contained. To quantify the absolute abundance of each unique TCRbeta CDR3 rearrangement, sequence reads were collapsed and filtered. For each sample, productive Simpson clonality was calculated as the square root of Simpson's diversity index over productive rearrangements. TCRdb mirrors the immuneACCESS table, restricted to in-frame sequences. Some clones are absent from its copies; in checked studies, under half trace to an unresolved V gene, and the reason for the others is unknown. That table supplies the V and J calls and clone size; D and trimming were determined from the DNA. This sample comprises about 70,000 clones, roughly 85% of them detected only once. The ten biggest clones cover less than 3% of the sample.

V lost 2 bases and J lost 2 bases; the stretch between them is 15 bases long. CDR1 and CDR2 are read off the germline V gene as MNHEY and SVGAGI. The CDR3 contains 16 residues, cysteine and phenylalanine counted. Only CDR3 DNA remains: 48 bases, in frame from the first base. On the study overall, not on this receptor specifically: Clinical and demographic metadata were provided uncurated, with the amount varying by source and participant.

Collaborating institutions collected whole blood in K2EDTA tubes following their own protocols. For TCRbeta analysis, collaborator samples were shipped as frozen whole blood, as isolated PBMCs, or as DNA extracted from either sample type. The receptor was isolated from a man aged 80 or over with acute or convalescent COVID-19. The material sequenced was peripheral blood. Recombination joined TRBV6-5 with TRBJ1-2; a tentative D match to TRBD1 spans 5 bases. The CDR3 protein is CASSYDSKASNYGYTF. The sequenced DNA: TGTGCCAGCAGTTACGACAGTAAAGCCTCAAACTATGGCTACACCTTC.